These T cell receptor beta chains were read from a single sample in a study of blood T cell repertoires in COVID-19. TCRdb's table, derived via immunoSEQ multiplex PCR, lists solely in-frame clones and lacks some. The data hold 35,000 to 50,000 clones, with about 88% observed a single time. Sequencing was carried out using peripheral blood. These receptors were collected from a human donor in a cohort sampled during active COVID-19. CDR3s include the opening cysteine and the closing phenylalanine or tryptophan. A D gene is named only where the DNA matches it firmly. Clone size appears in some rows only: once, few, many, or a class for an expanded clone.

.	TRBV10-3	TRBD1	TRBJ1-6	CAISDDRGFSPLHF	TGTGCCATCAGTGACGACAGGGGTTTTTCACCCCTCCACTTT
.	TRBV2	.	TRBJ2-1	CASVEYNEQFF	TGTGCCAGCGTTGAGTACAATGAGCAGTTCTTC
.	TRBV7-2	.	TRBJ1-5	CASSLARGINQPQHF	TGTGCCAGCAGCTTAGCGCGGGGAATAAATCAGCCCCAGCATTTT
.	TRBV10-2	TRBD2	TRBJ2-2	CASSALAGSNTGELFF	TGCGCCAGCAGTGCTCTAGCGGGGTCGAACACCGGGGAGCTGTTTTTT
.	TRBV7-3	TRBD2	TRBJ2-1	CASSLVAGEVYNEQFF	TGTGCCAGCAGCTTGGTGGCGGGGGAGGTCTACAATGAGCAGTTCTTC
.	TRBV2	TRBD1	TRBJ1-2	CVSSAQGVTYYGYTF	TGTGTCAGCAGTGCCCAGGGGGTTACCTACTATGGCTACACCTTC
once	TRBV6-5	TRBD1	TRBJ1-6	CASSLTGTVNSPLHF	TGTGCCAGCAGTTTGACCGGGACAGTAAATTCACCCCTCCACTTT
.	TRBV9	.	TRBJ2-3	CASSPLLNTDTQYF	TGTGCCAGCAGCCCGCTACTCAACACAGATACGCAGTATTTT
.	TRBV7-9	.	TRBJ1-6	CASTLGGVGNSPLHF	TGTGCCAGCACCCTCGGGGGTGTTGGGAATTCACCCCTCCACTTT
.	TRBV27	.	TRBJ2-7	CASSIIQSYEQYF	TGTGCCAGCAGTATAATACAGTCCTACGAGCAGTACTTC
.	TRBV24-1	.	TRBJ2-3	CATSDTPLRGNRPDTQYF	TGTGCCACCAGTGATACACCCCTGCGCGGCAACCGCCCCGATACGCAGTATTTT
.	TRBV7-2	TRBD2	TRBJ2-5	CASSGFSGGAGETQYF	TGTGCCAGCAGCGGGTTTAGCGGGGGGGCCGGGGAGACCCAGTACTTC
.	TRBV7-2	TRBD2	TRBJ2-7	CASSLGRGVSYEQYF	TGTGCCAGCAGCTTAGGGCGGGGGGTCTCCTACGAGCAGTACTTC
.	TRBV5-4	.	TRBJ2-2	CASSLKIALNTGELFF	TGTGCCAGCAGCTTGAAAATAGCGTTGAACACCGGGGAGCTGTTTTTT
.	TRBV4-1	.	TRBJ2-5	CASSQVAVETQYF	TGCGCCAGCAGCCAAGTGGCAGTCGAGACCCAGTACTTC
.	TRBV4-2	TRBD2	TRBJ2-1	CASSQRSLADNEQFF	TGTGCCAGCAGCCAACGGTCACTAGCGGACAATGAGCAGTTCTTC
.	TRBV5-1	.	TRBJ2-2	CASSLDMNTGELFF	TGCGCCAGCAGTCTCGACATGAACACCGGGGAGCTGTTTTTT
.	TRBV30	.	TRBJ1-5	CAWSKGVGQPQHF	TGTGCCTGGAGTAAGGGGGTCGGTCAGCCCCAGCATTTT
.	TRBV19	TRBD1	TRBJ2-5	CASSIRSRGQETQYF	TGTGCCAGTAGTATAAGAAGCAGGGGGCAAGAGACCCAGTACTTC
few	TRBV6-5	TRBD1	TRBJ1-4	CASSYSGGPNEKLFF	TGTGCCAGCAGTTACTCAGGGGGCCCTAATGAAAAACTGTTTTTT
.	TRBV3-1/TRBV3-2	TRBD1	TRBJ1-2	CASSQDGDRQFYGYTF	TGTGCCAGCAGTCAGGATGGGGACAGGCAATTCTATGGCTACACCTTC
few	TRBV7-9	TRBD1	TRBJ2-7	CASSQRQGIYEQYF	TGTGCCAGCAGCCAGAGACAGGGAATTTACGAGCAGTACTTC
.	TRBV5-4	.	TRBJ1-2	CASSPGWGGYTF	TGTGCCAGCAGCCCAGGGTGGGGCGGCTACACCTTC
.	TRBV11-2	TRBD1	TRBJ2-5	CASSHRQGLVETQYF	TGTGCCAGCAGCCACAGACAGGGGTTGGTAGAGACCCAGTACTTC
.	TRBV24-1	.	TRBJ1-4	CATSALRSEETNEKLFF	TGTGCCACCAGTGCCCTGAGGTCTGAGGAGACTAATGAAAAACTGTTTTTT
once	TRBV7-3	.	TRBJ2-7	CASSLSSCAPTRYEQYF	TGTGCCAGCAGCTTAAGCAGTTGTGCTCCTACGAGGTACGAGCAGTACTTC
.	TRBV6-2/TRBV6-3	TRBD1	TRBJ1-2	CASSYSGGNNYGYTF	TGTGCCAGCAGTTACTCAGGGGGCAATAACTATGGCTACACCTTC
.	TRBV5-1	TRBD1	TRBJ1-1	CASSLVAGGGTEAFF	TGCGCCAGCAGCTTGGTGGCAGGGGGAGGCACTGAAGCTTTCTTT
.	TRBV7-2	.	TRBJ1-2	CASSRGPTGYTF	TGTGCCAGCAGCCGAGGGCCGACTGGCTACACCTTC
.	TRBV5-1	.	TRBJ1-4	CASSLNTVQGEKLFF	TGCGCCAGCAGCTTGAATACGGTACAGGGTGAAAAACTGTTTTTT
once	TRBV3-1/TRBV3-2	.	TRBJ1-2	CASSQRNGGYTF	TGTGCCAGCAGTCAAAGAAACGGTGGCTACACCTTC
once	TRBV5-5	.	TRBJ2-3	CASSFQGAKDTQYF	TGTGCCAGCAGCTTCCAAGGGGCGAAAGATACGCAGTATTTT
.	TRBV6-6	.	TRBJ1-1	CASSSTGMNTEAFF	TGTGCCAGCAGTTCCACAGGGATGAACACTGAAGCTTTCTTT
.	TRBV29-1	TRBD1	TRBJ2-1	CSVEARQGDNEQFF	TGCAGCGTTGAAGCGAGACAGGGGGACAATGAGCAGTTCTTC
.	TRBV30	.	TRBJ2-7	CAWSKWGVHEQYF	TGTGCCTGGAGTAAGTGGGGGGTCCACGAGCAGTACTTC
.	TRBV6-5	.	TRBJ2-7	CASSMASRHEQYF	TGTGCCAGCAGTATGGCTAGCCGACACGAGCAGTACTTC
.	TRBV2	.	TRBJ1-1	CASSGHYQEAFF	TGTGCCAGCAGCGGACATTATCAAGAAGCTTTCTTT
.	TRBV14	.	TRBJ1-4	CASSQVGHQNEKLFF	TGTGCCAGCAGCCAAGTGGGACACCAAAATGAAAAACTGTTTTTT
.	TRBV19	.	TRBJ2-5	CASTPGGGGETQYF	TGTGCCAGTACCCCCGGCGGGGGCGGAGAGACCCAGTACTTC
few	TRBV19	TRBD2	TRBJ2-2	CASSIDAPSRGGSTGELFF	TGTGCCAGTAGTATAGATGCCCCCTCGCGGGGGGGCTCCACCGGGGAGCTGTTTTTT
few	TRBV5-1	TRBD1	TRBJ1-6	CASSRTGGDNSPLHF	TGCGCCAGCAGCAGGACAGGGGGCGATAATTCACCCCTCCACTTT
.	TRBV5-1	.	TRBJ1-4	CASSLLALGSGIDEKLFF	TGCGCCAGCAGCTTGTTGGCCTTAGGGAGCGGCATTGATGAAAAACTGTTTTTT
few	TRBV19	.	TRBJ1-1	CASSPPRQGTEAFF	TGTGCCAGTAGCCCTCCCAGGCAGGGCACTGAAGCTTTCTTT
.	TRBV19	TRBD1	TRBJ2-7	CASSLKDGTVGLEQYF	TGTGCCAGTAGTTTGAAGGATGGGACAGTAGGCCTCGAGCAGTACTTC
.	TRBV7-8	.	TRBJ1-5	CASSEPGEQPQHF	TGTGCCAGCAGCGAACCGGGAGAACAGCCCCAGCATTTT
.	TRBV6-5	.	TRBJ1-2	CASSYSLGRNYGYTF	TGTGCCAGCAGTTACTCACTCGGCAGGAACTATGGCTACACCTTC
.	TRBV11-2	.	TRBJ2-7	CASSLGGRATRGYEQYF	TGTGCCAGCAGCTTGGGGGGGCGGGCGACTAGAGGCTACGAGCAGTACTTC
few	TRBV5-4	.	TRBJ2-1	CASSLVGGGLYEQFF	TGTGCCAGCAGCTTGGTGGGGGGGGGCCTGTATGAGCAGTTCTTC
.	TRBV2	.	TRBJ2-5	CASTLRGEETQYF	TGTGCCAGCACCCTCCGGGGTGAGGAGACCCAGTACTTC
.	TRBV13	.	TRBJ1-1	CASSLGAGQAEAFF	TGTGCCAGCAGCTTAGGGGCAGGCCAGGCTGAAGCTTTCTTT